One and the same sample provided the 10 T cell receptor beta chains below, sequenced in a study of OX40 agonist ivuxolimab in advanced cancers. Sequenced by immunoSEQ multiplex PCR; TCRdb stores in-frame clones only, minus some. In the table there are tens of thousands of clones, roughly 78% of which are singletons. The sequences come from CD4+ or CD8+ T cells sorted from blood, collected in a trial of the OX40 agonist ivuxolimab. The receptors stem from an adult with an advanced solid tumor such as melanoma, head and neck, liver or kidney cancer.

The chain recombines TRBV6-5 with TRBJ2-3, with 12 bases matching TRBD2. Germline V gene sequence: CDR1 MNHEY, CDR2 SVGAGI. This CDR3 has 15 amino acids. The V segment lost 7 bases and the J segment 4 bases; nucleotides outside the gene matches: 6. CDR3 protein: CASIPTSGRPDTQYF. The DNA of the CDR3 is TGTGCCAGCATCCCGACTAGCGGGAGACCAGATACGCAGTATTTT.

The chain joins TRBV4-1 to TRBJ1-2; D unresolved. The germline V gene has CDR1 MGHRA and CDR2 YSYEKL. The V end was cut by 1 base, the J end by 2 bases, with 17 bases between. This CDR3 is 17 amino acids long. The CDR3 DNA sequence: TGCGCCAGCAGCCAAGTTCCATCCTTCAGTCCGAACTATGGCTACACCTTC. This translates into CASSQVPSFSPNYGYTF.

About this clone itself: The junction departs from germline at one end; a sequencing error may be responsible. This chain joins TRBV9 and TRBJ1-1, with TRBD1 identical over 9 bases. The V gene's germline CDR1 is SGDLS and CDR2 YYNGEE. This CDR3 region has 15 residues. The CDR3 bases are TGTGCCAGCAGCGCCACCGGGACAGGGAACGCTGAAGCTTTCTTT. This gives the protein CASSATGTGNAEAFF. The variable domain in full, completed from reference TRBV9 and TRBJ1-1, reads DSGVTQTPKHLITATGQRVTLRCSPRSGDLSVYWYQQSLDQGLQFLIQYYNGEERAKGNILERFSAQQFPDLHSELNLSSLELGDSALYFCASSATGTGNAEAFFGQGTRLTVV.

The gene calls are TRBV6-5 and TRBJ2-7; 7 positions agree with TRBD1. This CDR3 contains 14 residues. The ends lost 4 bases at V and 0 bases at J; junction bases unmatched: 3. Per the germline V gene, CDR1 is MNHEY and CDR2 is SVGAGI. In nucleotides, the CDR3 is TGTGCCAGCAGTTCCGGGACAGCCTCCTACGAGCAGTACTTC. The encoded protein is CASSSGTASYEQYF.

This rearrangement joins TRBV19 to TRBJ1-5, with D possibly matching TRBD1 (6 bases). The CDR3 runs to 20 residues. The germline V and J ends were trimmed by 1 base and 0 bases, with 22 bases remaining between them. CDR1 LNHDA and CDR2 SQIVND come from the germline V gene (reference sequence). The CDR3 DNA sequence: TGTGCCAGTAGTATAGGGGGGTGGGACATACGAACTTATAGCAATCAGCCCCAGCATTTT. Translated, it gives CASSIGGWDIRTYSNQPQHF.

This clone was picked up one time. This rearrangement joins TRBV4-1 to TRBJ1-4, with D possibly TRBD1 on 5 matching bases. Germline-derived CDR1 and CDR2 are MGHRA and YSYEKL. Trimming pared 5 bases from V and 0 bases from J, leaving 13 bases between. This CDR3 spans 16 amino acids. The CDR3: CASSSPRGPTNEKLFF. The CDR3 region has the DNA TGCGCCAGCAGCTCCCCCCGGGGCCCAACTAATGAAAAACTGTTTTTT.

The V and J genes are TRBV28 and TRBJ1-5, with TRBD1 identical over 7 bases. The CDR3 has 15 amino acids. The germline V gene has CDR1 MDHEN and CDR2 SYDVKM. The trim removed 3 bases at V and 3 bases at J, leaving 5 bases unmatched. CDR3 DNA: TGTGCCAGCAGTTTGGGGACAGAAACCAATCAGCCCCAGCATTTT. It is translated as CASSLGTETNQPQHF.

This sequence joins TRBV28 and TRBJ2-3; the D gene is possibly TRBD1 (5 bases). Between the trimmed V and J ends, which lost 7 bases and 0 bases, there was a span of 8 bases. The germline gives CDR1 MDHEN, CDR2 SYDVKM. CDR3 length equals 13 residues. CDR3 coding DNA: TGTGCCAGCACGCGACAGAGCACAGATACGCAGTATTTT. It specifies CASTRQSTDTQYF.

J is TRBJ2-7 and V is TRBV28; unclear D gene. CDR3 length equals 13 residues. The V end lost 6 bases, the J end lost 1 base, and 10 bases lay between the germline ends. CDR1 MDHEN and CDR2 SYDVKM come from the germline V gene. The CDR3 reads CASSLSHSYEQYF. The DNA of the CDR3 is TGTGCCAGCAGCCTATCCCATTCCTACGAGCAGTACTTC.

The rearrangement uses TRBV11-3 and TRBJ2-2; TRBD1 aligns across 7 bases. The length of the CDR3 is 16 residues. V dropped 5 bases and J dropped 0; count of bases not matched to a gene: 6. The germline V gene encodes CDR1 SGHNT and CDR2 YENEEA. The chain's CDR3 is CASSPRGGSNTGELFF. The CDR3 DNA follows: TGTGCCAGCAGCCCTCGAGGGGGCTCGAACACCGGGGAGCTGTTTTTT. The entire variable domain, with the rest obtained from reference TRBV11-3 and TRBJ2-2, is as follows: EAGVVQSPRYKIIEKKQPVAFWCNPISGHNTLYWYLQNLGQGPELLIRYENEEAVDDSQLPKDRFSAERLKGVDSTLKIQPAELGDSAVYLCASSPRGGSNTGELFFGEGSRLTVL.